The 9 T cell receptor beta chains below all came from one sample that was sequenced in a study of T-cell memory formation after mild COVID-19. TCRdb itself ran the 5' RACE reads through MiXCR, one entry per CDR3 protein. The sample holds fewer than 400,000 distinct CDR3 sequences, around 13% seen once. Specimen: PBMCs or a T cell subset sorted from them (not recorded which). The receptor source for this set is a man younger than 35 who had mild COVID-19 (a few samples of this study predate the infection). Cell type and time point are not known.

The J gene is TRBJ1-1, the V gene TRBV6-6, with D maybe TRBD1 (5 bases). The V and J ends lost 6 bases and 3 bases respectively, with 17 bases between them. This CDR3 comprises 15 residues. Looked up from germline, CDR1 is MNHNY and CDR2 is SVGAGI (reference sequence). The CDR3 nucleotides are TGTGCCAGCAGCCACCCCCAGGGCAGGGACACTGAAGCTTTCTTT. It encodes CASSHPQGRDTEAFF.

In this sample, this clonotype turned up many times. The V gene is TRBV11-2, the J gene TRBJ2-1; the match to TRBD2 covers 8 bases. This CDR3 comprises 17 residues. V lost 4 bases to trimming and J lost 5 bases; unmatched junction nucleotides: 13. The germline V gene encodes CDR1 SGHAT and CDR2 FQNNGV. Written as DNA, the CDR3 is TGTGCCAGCAGCTCCCCTCTGAGCGGGGGATTCGACAATGAGCAGTTCTTC. It is translated as CASSSPLSGGFDNEQFF.

The rearrangement joins TRBV7-2 to TRBJ2-7, with 7 nucleotides matching TRBD1. Germline CDR1 reads SGHTA; CDR2 reads FQGNSA. The V segment lost 3 bases and the J segment 2 bases; nucleotides outside the gene matches: 4. The CDR3 is 14 residues long. CDR3 sequence (DNA): TGTGCCAGCAGCTTCGACAGGGCTACCTACGAGCAGTACTTC. Translating gives CASSFDRATYEQYF.

The table lists this clonotype with a few counts. The chain combines TRBV23-1 with TRBJ2-1; D possibly corresponds to TRBD1 (5 bases). TRBV23-1 is annotated as an ORF whose role is uncertain. Trimming removed 2 bases at V and 6 bases at J, with 14 bases between. The CDR3 contains 15 residues. CDR3 residues: CASSQGARRPNEQFF. The DNA for the CDR3 is TGCGCCAGCAGTCAAGGGGCAAGGCGCCCCAATGAGCAGTTCTTC.

The J gene is TRBJ1-4, the V gene TRBV30, with a tentative D call TRBD1 (5 bases). Trimming cost V 7 bases and J 3 bases, with 15 bases left between them. Germline V gives CDR1 GTSNPN, CDR2 SVGIG (reference sequence). This CDR3 is built from 14 residues. For the CDR3, the DNA is TGTGCCTCCCGCGCCTGGGGCGCTAATGAAAAACTGTTTTTT. This sequence encodes CASRAWGANEKLFF. The variable domain in full, completed from reference TRBV30 and TRBJ1-4, reads SQTIHQWPATLVQPVGSPLSLECTVEGTSNPNLYWYRQAAGRGLQLLFYSVGIGQISSEVPQNLSASRPQDRQFILSSKKLLLSDSGFYLCASRAWGANEKLFFGSGTQLSVL.

The gene calls are TRBV7-2 and TRBJ2-3; no firm D call. The CDR3 has 13 residues. CDR1 is SGHTA and CDR2 is FQGNSA in the germline V gene. V dropped 5 bases and J dropped 10 bases, with 16 bases sitting between them. The CDR3 protein is CASSPPPSLSQYF. The CDR3 DNA reads TGTGCCAGCAGCCCTCCCCCCTCTCTTTCGCAGTATTTT.

The rearrangement links TRBV7-8 to TRBJ1-2; no firm D call. CDR1 is SGHVS, CDR2 FQNEAQ, per germline. Trimming took off 1 base at V and 8 bases at J, with 14 bases between the two ends. The CDR3 is 14 residues long. The CDR3 nucleotides read TGTGCCAGCAGCTTAGGGTCAGGCGAAGGAGGCTACACCTTC. It yields the protein CASSLGSGEGGYTF.

This clonotype was observed many times. The chain recombines TRBV7-2 with TRBJ2-2; unclear D gene. V was cut by 1 base and J by 7 bases, with 7 bases left in between. This CDR3 is 13 amino acids long. Germline V gene sequence: CDR1 SGHTA, CDR2 FQGNSA. The CDR3 loop reads CASSLDGGGELFF. The CDR3 coding sequence is TGTGCCAGCAGCTTAGATGGTGGCGGGGAGCTGTTTTTT. The variable domain in full, with the rest retrieved from reference TRBV7-2 and TRBJ2-2, is GAGVSQSPSNKVTEKGKDVELRCDPISGHTALYWYRQSLGQGLEFLIYFQGNSAPDKSGLPSDRFSAERTGGSVSTLTIQRTQQEDSAVYLCASSLDGGGELFFGEGSRLTVL.

The genes are TRBV5-5 and TRBJ1-2, with D tentatively TRBD1 (5 bases). V lost 0 bases to trimming and J lost 8 bases, with 17 bases between them. CDR3 length: 15 residues. Germline V gene sequence: CDR1 SGHKS, CDR2 YYEKEE (reference sequence). The CDR3 region is CASSLVGGEVRGYTF. In nucleotides, the CDR3 is TGTGCCAGCAGCTTGGTCGGAGGGGAAGTGAGGGGCTACACCTTC.